The 9 T cell receptor beta chains presented below share a single source sample, sequenced in a study of CD8 T cells in ankylosing spondylitis. TCRdb recomputed calls from the 5' RACE reads with MiXCR, one row per CDR3 protein. Of some 150,000 distinct CDR3 sequences in the sample, 11% were seen once. The sequencing input was blood, either unsorted or a sorted T cell fraction (not recorded which). All receptors derive from a female donor with ankylosing spondylitis or in good health (not recorded which).

This clonotype was counted a few times. The chain couples TRBV11-2 to TRBJ1-3; D is uncertain. The V gene lost 4 bases and the J gene lost 2 bases, with 12 bases spanning the gap. CDR3 length equals 15 residues. Germline-derived CDR1 and CDR2 are SGHAT and FQNNGV. The CDR3 here is CASSSPGSPGNTIYF. The CDR3 DNA sequence: TGTGCCAGCAGCTCCCCGGGGTCCCCTGGAAACACCATATATTTT.

This chain uses TRBV4-2 with TRBJ2-7, with unresolved D. Looked up from germline, CDR1 is LGHNA and CDR2 is YNFKEQ. V lost 4 bases and J 6 bases, leaving 13 bases between the germline ends. The CDR3 is 13 residues long. The CDR3 DNA reads TGTGCCAGCAGCCTCGGGTCGCCCTGCGAGCAGTACTTC. It is translated as CASSLGSPCEQYF.

This clonotype was picked up many times. The genes are TRBV19 and TRBJ2-3; 12 bases align to TRBD2. The germline CDR1 and CDR2 sequences are LNHDA and SQIVND (reference sequence). The CDR3 spans 15 residues. Losses at the gene ends were 6 bases for V and 2 bases for J; bases not matched to a gene: 3. The CDR3 sequence is CASSWTSGDTDTQYF. The DNA of the CDR3 is TGTGCCAGTAGCTGGACTAGCGGGGACACAGATACGCAGTATTTT.

This clonotype occurred many times. The V call is TRBV28, the J call TRBJ2-3, with 7 nucleotides matching TRBD1. Germline CDR1 is MDHEN and CDR2 is SYDVKM. J was trimmed by 4 bases and V by 5 bases; bases with no gene match: 15. The CDR3 spans 17 residues. The CDR3 DNA sequence: TGTGCCAGCAGTCCACTTCCGAGAAGGGGGCCCGCAGATACGCAGTATTTT. Translating it yields CASSPLPRRGPADTQYF.

This clonotype was observed a single time. A read error may produce the germline difference seen at one junction end. The chain has TRBV11-2 and TRBJ2-1, with D unclear. The CDR3 has 14 residues. Germline V CDR1 and CDR2: SGHAT, FQNNGV. The CDR3 nucleotides read TGTGCCAGCAGCTTAGATGGGGTAGGAAATGAGCAGCTCTTC. This gives the protein CASSLDGVGNEQLF.

Points on this clonotype: This clone may be a read error of a much larger clone one base away. The chain joins TRBV19 to TRBJ1-5, with 12 bases matching TRBD1. After removal of 6 bases from V and 1 base from J, the junction contained 7 bases not matched to a gene. The V gene's germline CDR1 is LNHDA and CDR2 SQIVND (reference sequence). This CDR3 has 17 residues. CDR3 DNA sequence: TGTGCCAGTAGCAGACCGGGACAGGGGGCGAGCAATCAGCCCCAGCATTTT. Its protein product is CASSRPGQGASNQPQHF.

Regarding this clonotype: A much bigger clone sits one base away, suggesting this may be a read error. As the CDR3 is not closed by the conserved phenylalanine or tryptophan, this likely results from a read error. The chain is built from TRBV12-3 or TRBV12-4 and TRBJ2-2; D is unresolved. V was pared by 5 bases and J by 3 bases, with 7 bases between. The CDR3 totals 13 residues. The CDR3, as DNA: TGTGCCAGCAGTCCCGCATACACCGGGGAGCTGTTTCTT. Translated: CASSPAYTGELFL.

This clonotype has at least ten counts. The CDR3 loop is CASSSQAYEQYF. The DNA for the CDR3 is TGTGCCAGCAGTTCCCAAGCTTACGAGCAGTACTTC. This chain connects TRBV6-2 or TRBV6-3 to TRBJ2-7; unclear D gene. CDR1 and CDR2 (germline): MNHEY, SVGEGT. The germline V and J ends were trimmed by 4 bases and 4 bases, with 8 bases remaining between them. The CDR3 is made up of 12 amino acids.

The V gene is TRBV6-5, the J gene TRBJ1-4, with D uncertain. The germline CDR1 and CDR2 sequences are MNHEY and SVGAGI. Trimming took 0 bases from V and 4 from J, leaving 9 bases between them. The CDR3 length is 15 residues. Here the CDR3 DNA reads TGTGCCAGCAGTTACTCGGGCGGAAATAATGAAAAACTGTTTTTT. Amino acid sequence: CASSYSGGNNEKLFF.